The TCR beta chain under discussion was sequenced for a study of blood T cell repertoires in COVID-19. As for the study in general: The samples span acute and convalescent COVID-19 from the United States, Italy and Spain. PBMCs, B-cell-depleted T cells, or T cells provided the cDNA or gDNA that made up the material.

Per the authors' pipeline: Counts of nucleated cells, estimated from reference gene primer amplification, were obtained. Clones were read by immunoSEQ multiplex PCR, and TCRdb kept only the in-frame ones, dropping some. V, J and clone size are taken as reported in that table, and D and trimming were inferred from the DNA itself. Of approximately 180,000 clones listed, approximately 90% are singletons. The CDR3 has 18 amino acids. The V gene's germline CDR1 is SGHDT and CDR2 YYEEEE. Trimming left V 1 base short and J 1 base short, with 15 bases between. Material: peripheral blood. The chain combines TRBV5-6 with TRBJ2-6, with unresolved D. The clonotype comes from a woman aged 50 to 60 with acute or convalescent COVID-19. CDR3 nucleotide sequence: TGTGCCAGCAGCTTGATGCAGGCTCTTCCATCTGGGGCCAACGTCCTGACTTTC. Translating it yields CASSLMQALPSGANVLTF.